A selection of T cell receptor beta chains follows, all from one sample in a study of shared clonotypes between healthy human individuals. The repertoire was sequenced with immunoSEQ multiplex PCR; TCRdb's copy has only in-frame clones and lacks some. The data contain some 2,000,000 clones, approximately 95% of them singletons. Sequencing was done on a sample of naive CD4+ T cells sorted from blood. These receptors were taken from a man between 18 and 29 years old in good health. Each CDR3 is given without its conserved first and last residue. D genes are given only for firm matches. Expanded clones are given a class, and other clones once, few, many or no size at all.

>NA|TRBD2|TRBV7-6|14
ASSLAGSGRRGEQF
>few|NA|TRBV25-1|15
ASSELEGTGFNEKLF
>NA|NA|TRBV6-5|13
ASSYSQSSGNTIY
>NA|NA|TRBV11-3|13
ASSFGGSKDNEQF
>NA|TRBD1|TRBV6-4|15
ASSAPGSGTGGGEQY
>NA|NA|TRBV15|10
ATSRGTDTQY
>NA|NA|TRBV30|13
AWSDPPDRPDTQY
>NA|NA|TRBV11-2|11
ASSLGEKETQY
>NA|NA|TRBV7-9|14
ASSLEGTSRADTQY
>NA|NA|TRBV5-6|9
ASSLGQEAF
>NA|TRBD1|TRBV2|11
ARFDRGRTEAF
>NA|TRBD1|TRBV7-2|12
ASSFRQGQNEQF
>NA|NA|TRBV4-1|10
ASSPSGYTQY
>few|NA|TRBV2|12
ASSDIVNNQPQH
>NA|NA|TRBV5-1|11
ASSLRALDTIY
>NA|TRBD1|TRBV5-6|14
ASSHGVRDRGTEAF
>once|NA|TRBV13|13
ASSLWSETSYEQY
>NA|NA|TRBV11-2|14
ASSPRDIRGNSPLH
>NA|TRBD1|TRBV7-8|11
ASSRGQALGAF
>NA|NA|TRBV2|9
ASSERETQY
>NA|TRBD1|TRBV5-4|12
ASSAPGQEYIQY
>NA|NA|TRBV5-1|16
ASSLGFGTGMNTGELF
>NA|NA|TRBV6-1|12
ASSEASGAYGYT
>once|TRBD1|TRBV10-3|11
ATLGTEGSPLH
>NA|NA|TRBV19|11
ASSINRGYEQY
>NA|TRBD1|TRBV7-7|15
ASSLEVRDRDYNEQF
>NA|TRBD2|TRBV4-3|17
ASSQDRRTSGGAKNIQY
>NA|NA|TRBV7-9|11
ASREGLDTEAF
>once|NA|TRBV5-6|11
ASSLRDMVMAF
>NA|NA|TRBV5-1|12
ASNSAGALTEAF
>NA|NA|TRBV18|12
ASSPRQSNYGYT
>NA|NA|TRBV6-5|10
ASSPRSYEQY
>once|TRBD2|TRBV5-1|13
ASSRGLAVQETQY
>NA|NA|TRBV30|10
AWSVGTDTQY
>NA|NA|TRBV19|12
ASSLGGSGNTIY